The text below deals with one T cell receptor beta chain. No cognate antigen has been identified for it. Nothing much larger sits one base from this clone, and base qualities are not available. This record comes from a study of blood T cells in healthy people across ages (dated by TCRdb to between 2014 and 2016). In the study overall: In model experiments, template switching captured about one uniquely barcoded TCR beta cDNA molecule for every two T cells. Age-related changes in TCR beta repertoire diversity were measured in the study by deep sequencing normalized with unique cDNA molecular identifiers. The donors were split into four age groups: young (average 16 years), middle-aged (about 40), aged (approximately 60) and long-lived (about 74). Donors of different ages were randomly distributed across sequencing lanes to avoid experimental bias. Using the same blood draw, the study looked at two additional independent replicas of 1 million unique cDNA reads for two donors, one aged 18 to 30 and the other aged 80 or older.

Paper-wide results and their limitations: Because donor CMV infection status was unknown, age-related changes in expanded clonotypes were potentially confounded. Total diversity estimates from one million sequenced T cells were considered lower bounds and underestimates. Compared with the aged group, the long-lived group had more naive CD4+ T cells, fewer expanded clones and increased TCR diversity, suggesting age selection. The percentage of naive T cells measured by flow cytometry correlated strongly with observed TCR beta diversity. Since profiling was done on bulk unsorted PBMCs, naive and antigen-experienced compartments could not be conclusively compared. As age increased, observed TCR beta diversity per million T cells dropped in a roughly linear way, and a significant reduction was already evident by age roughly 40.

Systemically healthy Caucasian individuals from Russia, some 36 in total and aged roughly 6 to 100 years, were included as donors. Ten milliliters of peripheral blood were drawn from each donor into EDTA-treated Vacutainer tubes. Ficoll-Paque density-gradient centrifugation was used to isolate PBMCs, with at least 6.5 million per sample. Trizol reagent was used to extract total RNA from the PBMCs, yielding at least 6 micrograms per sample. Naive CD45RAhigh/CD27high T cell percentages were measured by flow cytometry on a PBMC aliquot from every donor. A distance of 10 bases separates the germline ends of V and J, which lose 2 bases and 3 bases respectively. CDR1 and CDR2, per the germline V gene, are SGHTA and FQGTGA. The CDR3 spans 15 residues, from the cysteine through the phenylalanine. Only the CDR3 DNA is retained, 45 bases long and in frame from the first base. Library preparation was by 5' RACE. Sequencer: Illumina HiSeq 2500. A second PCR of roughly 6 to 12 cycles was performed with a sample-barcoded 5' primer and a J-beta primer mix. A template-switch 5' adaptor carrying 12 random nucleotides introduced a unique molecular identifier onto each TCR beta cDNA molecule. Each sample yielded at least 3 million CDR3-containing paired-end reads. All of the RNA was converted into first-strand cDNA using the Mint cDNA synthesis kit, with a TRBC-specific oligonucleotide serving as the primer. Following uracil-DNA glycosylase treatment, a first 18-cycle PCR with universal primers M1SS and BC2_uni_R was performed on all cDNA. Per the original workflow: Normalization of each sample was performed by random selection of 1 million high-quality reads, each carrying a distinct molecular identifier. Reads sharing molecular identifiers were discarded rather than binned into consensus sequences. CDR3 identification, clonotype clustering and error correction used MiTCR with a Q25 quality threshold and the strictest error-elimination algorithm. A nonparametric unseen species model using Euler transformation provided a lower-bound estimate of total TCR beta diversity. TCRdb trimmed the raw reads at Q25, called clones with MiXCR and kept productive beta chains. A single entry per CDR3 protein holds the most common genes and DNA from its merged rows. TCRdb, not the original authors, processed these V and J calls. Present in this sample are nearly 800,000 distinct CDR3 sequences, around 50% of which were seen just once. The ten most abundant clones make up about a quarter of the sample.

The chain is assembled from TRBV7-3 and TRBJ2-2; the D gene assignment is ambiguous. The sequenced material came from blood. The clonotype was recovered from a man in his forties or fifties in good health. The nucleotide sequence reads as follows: TGTGCCAGCAGCTTAGGGCCTGGGGACACCGGGGAGCTGTTTTTT. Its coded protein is CASSLGPGDTGELFF.